Listed below are T cell receptor beta chains from one sample, sequenced in a study of T cells after yellow fever vaccination. From the 5' RACE reads, TCRdb called clonotypes with MiXCR, one entry per CDR3 protein. The sample records a few hundred thousand distinct CDR3 sequences, around 4.5% being singletons. The sequenced sample was PBMCs, obtained 15 days after the yellow fever booster vaccination. The receptors were gathered from a man aged 18-30 years who received the YFV17D yellow fever vaccine. The CDR3 runs from the conserved cysteine through the conserved F or W. The D gene is left open where the match is weak. Rows give clone size only sometimes, using once, few, many, or a class for an expanded clone.

clone size: -
D gene: TRBD1
J gene: TRBJ1-2
V gene: TRBV12-3/TRBV12-4
CDR3 DNA: TGTGCCAGCAGTACCCGGTCAGGGGGAATGGGCTATGGCTACACCTTC
CDR3 protein: CASSTRSGGMGYGYTF

clone size: few
D gene: -
J gene: TRBJ2-3
V gene: TRBV7-2
CDR3 DNA: TGTGCCAGCAGCACCGATACAGGGAGCGGCACAGATACGCAGTATTTT
CDR3 protein: CASSTDTGSGTDTQYF

clone size: -
D gene: -
J gene: TRBJ2-2
V gene: TRBV7-2
CDR3 DNA: TGTGCCAGCAGCTTCGGGGTAAACACCGGGGAGCTGTTTTTT
CDR3 protein: CASSFGVNTGELFF

clone size: many
D gene: -
J gene: TRBJ2-2
V gene: TRBV24-1
CDR3 DNA: TGTGCCACCAGTGATACATTTTACGCAGGGAGCACCGGGGAGCTGTTTTTT
CDR3 protein: CATSDTFYAGSTGELFF

clone size: many
D gene: -
J gene: TRBJ1-6
V gene: TRBV20-1
CDR3 DNA: TGCAGTGCTAGAGTCGGGGGGCCCCAGTCACCCCTCCACTTT
CDR3 protein: CSARVGGPQSPLHF

clone size: many
D gene: -
J gene: TRBJ2-3
V gene: TRBV29-1
CDR3 DNA: TGCAGCGTTGAAGGCTACGGGAGCACAGATACGCAGTATTTT
CDR3 protein: CSVEGYGSTDTQYF

clone size: many
D gene: -
J gene: TRBJ1-2
V gene: TRBV20-1
CDR3 DNA: TGCAGTGCTACCTTGGCGGGACTTGGCTACACCTTC
CDR3 protein: CSATLAGLGYTF

clone size: many
D gene: TRBD2
J gene: TRBJ2-1
V gene: TRBV2
CDR3 DNA: TGTGCCAGCACCCTTAGCGGGGGGAGCTACAATGAGCAGTTCTTC
CDR3 protein: CASTLSGGSYNEQFF

clone size: many
D gene: -
J gene: TRBJ2-1
V gene: TRBV7-2
CDR3 DNA: TGTGCCAGCAGCTTTGGCGGGGCCCGCTCCTACAATGAGCAGTTCTTC
CDR3 protein: CASSFGGARSYNEQFF

clone size: -
D gene: TRBD1
J gene: TRBJ2-4
V gene: TRBV5-1
CDR3 DNA: TGCGCCAGCAGCCGGGACAGCAAAAACATTCAGTACTTC
CDR3 protein: CASSRDSKNIQYF

clone size: few
D gene: -
J gene: TRBJ2-5
V gene: TRBV27
CDR3 DNA: TGTGCCAGCAGTTTCGCTGAGACCCAGTACTTC
CDR3 protein: CASSFAETQYF

clone size: many
D gene: -
J gene: TRBJ1-1
V gene: TRBV5-1
CDR3 DNA: TGCGCCAGCAGTTACGGGCGGTTGAACACTGAAGCTTTCTTT
CDR3 protein: CASSYGRLNTEAFF

clone size: -
D gene: TRBD1
J gene: TRBJ1-2
V gene: TRBV6-5
CDR3 DNA: TGTGCCAGCAGTTACTCCGGGACAGGGTTACATGGCTACACCTTC
CDR3 protein: CASSYSGTGLHGYTF

clone size: many
D gene: -
J gene: TRBJ2-2
V gene: TRBV7-9
CDR3 DNA: TGTGCCAGCAGCCTCCTAGCGAACACCGGGGAGCTGTTTTTT
CDR3 protein: CASSLLANTGELFF

clone size: -
D gene: -
J gene: TRBJ1-2
V gene: TRBV3-1
CDR3 DNA: TGTGCCAGCAGCCTCGGACCTATTGGGGGGGTATATGGCTACACCTTC
CDR3 protein: CASSLGPIGGVYGYTF

clone size: many
D gene: -
J gene: TRBJ1-1
V gene: TRBV7-8
CDR3 DNA: TGTGCCAGCAGCTTAGATAGGGTGCCGGTGACAACCACTGAAGCTTTCTTT
CDR3 protein: CASSLDRVPVTTTEAFF

clone size: few
D gene: TRBD1
J gene: TRBJ2-7
V gene: TRBV19
CDR3 DNA: TGTGCCAGTAGTGGACCGGGACAGGGGAACTACGAGCAGTACTTC
CDR3 protein: CASSGPGQGNYEQYF

clone size: few
D gene: -
J gene: TRBJ1-5
V gene: TRBV24-1
CDR3 DNA: TGTGCCACCAGTGATTGGAGGAGGGATCAGCCCCAGCATTTT
CDR3 protein: CATSDWRRDQPQHF

clone size: few
D gene: TRBD2
J gene: TRBJ2-1
V gene: TRBV5-4
CDR3 DNA: TGTGCCAGCCGCTCGGGACTAGCGGGGGGGTACAATGAGCAGTTCTTC
CDR3 protein: CASRSGLAGGYNEQFF

clone size: -
D gene: -
J gene: TRBJ1-5
V gene: TRBV27
CDR3 DNA: TGTGCCAGCAGTGAGGTTCGGAGCAATCAGCCCCAGCATTTT
CDR3 protein: CASSEVRSNQPQHF

clone size: many
D gene: -
J gene: TRBJ1-6
V gene: TRBV18
CDR3 DNA: TGTGCCAGCTCACCTACCGGGGCAGATAATTCACCCCTCCACTTT
CDR3 protein: CASSPTGADNSPLHF

clone size: many
D gene: TRBD2
J gene: TRBJ2-5
V gene: TRBV7-2
CDR3 DNA: TGTGCCAGCAGCTCGAACCTGGGCGGGGGGGCCCGAGAGACCCAGTACTTC
CDR3 protein: CASSSNLGGGARETQYF

clone size: many
D gene: TRBD2
J gene: TRBJ2-3
V gene: TRBV4-2
CDR3 DNA: TGTGCCAGCAGCCAAGCCCGACTAGCGGGGGGGCCGTGGGTCCAAGATACGCAGTATTTT
CDR3 protein: CASSQARLAGGPWVQDTQYF

clone size: many
D gene: -
J gene: TRBJ2-1
V gene: TRBV6-6
CDR3 DNA: TGTGCCAGCAGTTGGGGGGACACTTCTGGGGGCAATGAGCAGTTCTTC
CDR3 protein: CASSWGDTSGGNEQFF

clone size: many
D gene: -
J gene: TRBJ1-6
V gene: TRBV5-4
CDR3 DNA: TGTGCCAGCAACCGGGACCTTGGTAATTCACCCCTCCACTTT
CDR3 protein: CASNRDLGNSPLHF

clone size: many
D gene: TRBD1
J gene: TRBJ2-1
V gene: TRBV12-3/TRBV12-4
CDR3 DNA: TGTGCCAGCAGCCGACCGGGACAGTCCGGGAATGAGCAGTTCTTC
CDR3 protein: CASSRPGQSGNEQFF

clone size: many
D gene: -
J gene: TRBJ2-3
V gene: TRBV6-4
CDR3 DNA: TGTGCCAGCAGTGAGGGGAGCACAGATACGCAGTATTTT
CDR3 protein: CASSEGSTDTQYF

clone size: -
D gene: TRBD1
J gene: TRBJ2-1
V gene: TRBV20-1
CDR3 DNA: TGCAGTGATTCCAACACAGGGGTACCCTACAATGAGCAGTTCTTC
CDR3 protein: CSDSNTGVPYNEQFF

clone size: many
D gene: TRBD1
J gene: TRBJ2-2
V gene: TRBV5-1
CDR3 DNA: TGCGCCAGCAGCCCCCCGGGACAGGGGTTCACCGGGGAGCTGTTTTTT
CDR3 protein: CASSPPGQGFTGELFF

clone size: -
D gene: -
J gene: TRBJ2-1
V gene: TRBV5-6
CDR3 DNA: TGTGCCAGCAGTGCCGACCAGCAGGAACAGTTCTTC
CDR3 protein: CASSADQQEQFF

clone size: many
D gene: TRBD2
J gene: TRBJ2-3
V gene: TRBV10-3
CDR3 DNA: TGTGCCATCACCCAAGGAGCGGGGGGCCGGGATACGCAGTATTTT
CDR3 protein: CAITQGAGGRDTQYF